This T cell receptor (beta chain) emerged from a study of blood T cell repertoires in COVID-19. Study summary: Spain, Italy and the United States supplied samples that represented acute and convalescent COVID-19. In each case, the material was cDNA or gDNA derived from T cells, B-cell-depleted T cells, or PBMCs.

How the authors handled the data: Amplification with reference gene primers provided the estimates of nucleated cell counts. Produced via immunoSEQ multiplex PCR; TCRdb's table is partial and in-frame only. V and J calls and clone size are given by that table; D and trimming were obtained from the DNA. Of 180,000 or so clones listed, approximately 86% were seen once; the top ten hold 0.99%. The junction had 6 bases not matched to a gene; V was cut back by 5 bases and J by 6 bases. Per the germline V gene, CDR1 is KGHSH and CDR2 is LQKENI. The CDR3 covers 14 residues. Sequencing was done on a sample of peripheral blood. This sequence was found in a man between 18 and 35 years old with acute or convalescent COVID-19. This chain connects TRBV18 to TRBJ2-1, with 8 nucleotides matching TRBD1. The CDR3 region is CASSMGQVGNEQFF. The CDR3 DNA follows: TGTGCCAGCTCAATGGGACAGGTGGGCAATGAGCAGTTCTTC.